These 14 T cell receptor beta chains were sequenced from one sample in a study of Ad26.COV2.S vaccination and SARS-CoV-2 variants. Treatment described: roughly 18 received Ad26.COV2.S at low or high dose, single or two shots; about 5 received placebo; per-sample allocation not given. After the first vaccine or placebo injection, samples were drawn on day 63. Method: immunoSEQ multiplex PCR; TCRdb's copy keeps in-frame clones and lacks some. The sample holds hundreds of thousands of clones; about nine tenths are singletons and the top ten take around 6.4%. The sequences come from peripheral blood, collected in a trial of Ad26.COV2.S vaccine versus placebo. The receptors were gathered from a person between 18 and 59 years old who received the Ad26.COV2.S COVID-19 vaccine or a placebo.

The chain has TRBV6-1 and TRBJ1-2, with 7 bases aligning to TRBD1. The CDR3 covers 14 residues. V was pared by 1 base and J by 2 bases, with 1 base of the junction left unmatched. CDR1 and CDR2 from the germline V gene are MNHNS and SASEGT. The CDR3 here is CASSEDRGNYGYTF. CDR3 nucleotides: TGTGCCAGCAGTGAAGACAGGGGAAACTATGGCTACACCTTC.

V usage is TRBV6-1 and J usage is TRBJ2-3; D unresolved. The CDR3 is 14 residues long. V lost 1 base and J 3 bases, leaving 8 bases between the germline ends. Germline CDR1 and CDR2: MNHNS and SASEGT. The CDR3 DNA is TGTGCCAGCAGTGAAGGGGCAGGTACAGATACGCAGTATTTT. Translating it yields CASSEGAGTDTQYF.

The J gene is TRBJ2-2, the V gene TRBV4-1, with TRBD2 as a possible D gene (5 bases). CDR1 MGHRA and CDR2 YSYEKL come from the germline V gene. The CDR3 is 13 amino acids. V was pared by 5 bases and J by 5 bases, with 9 bases between. The CDR3 nucleotides are TGCGCCAGCAGCTTCGGGGTGACCGGGGAGCTGTTTTTT. It encodes CASSFGVTGELFF.

Details on this clone: One junction end does not reproduce the germline sequence, and a read error may be involved. The chain couples TRBV9 to TRBJ1-1, with a weak D call TRBD1 (5 bases). CDR1 and CDR2 from the germline V gene are SGDLS and YYNGEE. CDR3 size: 14 residues. CDR3 DNA: TGTGCCAGCAGCGCACAGGAGAGAAACACTGAATCTTTCTTT. Its translation is CASSAQERNTESFF.

The V gene is TRBV14, the J gene TRBJ2-7, with D possibly being TRBD1 (5 bases). The V end was cut by 3 bases, the J end by 3 bases, with 12 bases between. CDR1 and CDR2 (germline): SGHDN, FVKESK. CDR3 size: 14 residues. CDR3 amino acids: CASSHQGKGYEQYF. The CDR3 nucleotides read TGTGCCAGCAGCCACCAGGGTAAAGGCTACGAGCAGTACTTC.

V is TRBV7-2 and J is TRBJ2-1, with 9 bases lining up with TRBD2. Germline V CDR1 and CDR2: SGHTA, FQGNSA. The CDR3 has 16 residues. V shed 0 bases and J 4 bases; nucleotides not matched to a gene: 4. This CDR3 is CASSLAASGTYNEQFF. CDR3 in DNA: TGTGCCAGCAGCTTAGCCGCTAGCGGGACGTACAATGAGCAGTTCTTC.

The chain combines TRBV5-1 with TRBJ1-5; a possible D gene is TRBD1 (6 bases). With 2 bases removed from V and 2 bases from J, the gap between germline ends came to 8 bases. Germline-derived CDR1 and CDR2 are SGHRS and YFSETQ. The CDR3 sequence is 14 residues long. DNA for the CDR3: TGCGCCAGCAGCTTCAGGGGCGGCAATCAGCCCCAGCATTTT. Residues: CASSFRGGNQPQHF.

This clone was counted once. V and J are TRBV7-6 and TRBJ1-4; 10 bases match TRBD1. The germline V gene has CDR1 SGHVS and CDR2 FNYEAQ. CDR3 length: 16 residues. Losses at the gene ends were 4 bases for V and 6 bases for J; bases not matched to a gene: 8. The CDR3 loop is CASSSPSGTGDEKLFF. The DNA for the CDR3 is TGTGCCAGCAGCTCCCCCTCCGGGACAGGGGATGAAAAACTGTTTTTT.

CDR3 sequence reads: CASGLAQGEPQHF. For the CDR3, the DNA is TGTGCTAGTGGTTTGGCACAAGGTGAGCCCCAGCATTTT. The chain couples TRBV12-5 to TRBJ1-5; D is uncertain. The V end was cut by 1 base, the J end by 8 bases, with 9 bases between. The CDR3 sequence is 13 residues long. From germline, CDR1 is LGHNT and CDR2 FRNRAP.

The chain joins TRBV29-1 to TRBJ2-1; D perhaps matches TRBD2 (6 bases). Germline CDR1 is SQVTM and CDR2 is ANQGSEA. The CDR3 has 13 residues. V was pared by 2 bases and J by 8 bases, with 13 bases between. CDR3 sequence: CSVEFLATYEQFF. The CDR3 nucleotides are TGCAGCGTTGAATTTCTAGCGACTTATGAGCAGTTCTTC.

The rearrangement uses TRBV6-2 or TRBV6-3 and TRBJ2-1, with TRBD1 identical over 7 bases. Germline CDR1 reads MNHEY; CDR2 reads SVGEGT. V lost 2 bases, J lost 0 bases, and 10 bases stayed unmatched. This CDR3 contains 18 residues. CDR3 sequence: CASSYPTGDLTSYNEQFF. For the CDR3, the DNA is TGTGCCAGCAGTTACCCCACAGGGGACCTTACCTCCTACAATGAGCAGTTCTTC.

This chain uses TRBV4-2 with TRBJ1-2, with TRBD1 matching over 10 bases. Looked up from germline, CDR1 is LGHNA and CDR2 is YNFKEQ. Unmatched junction bases numbered 5, after V lost 1 base and J lost 3 bases. The CDR3 runs to 16 residues. CDR3 DNA: TGTGCCAGCAGCCAAGCTCTGGACAGGGGGGACTATGGCTACACCTTC. Its protein is CASSQALDRGDYGYTF.

The gene calls are TRBV6-2 or TRBV6-3 and TRBJ1-1; a possible D gene is TRBD1 (5 bases). The CDR3 sequence is 14 residues long. The germline V gene has CDR1 MNHEY and CDR2 SVGEGT. The V and J ends lost 6 bases and 4 bases respectively, with 15 bases between them. CDR3 sequence: CASSRREGSTEAFF. The DNA for the CDR3 is TGTGCCAGCAGCCGGAGGGAGGGGTCCACTGAAGCTTTCTTT.

V and J are TRBV4-3 and TRBJ2-1; 9 bases line up with TRBD1. The CDR3 runs 16 residues. CDR1 is LGHNA and CDR2 is YSLEER in the germline V gene. V lost 0 bases, J lost 11 bases, and 11 bases stayed unmatched. This CDR3 reads CASSQDVGTGSRKQFF. Written as DNA, the CDR3 is TGCGCCAGCAGCCAAGATGTAGGGACAGGGTCCCGAAAGCAGTTCTTC.